A selection of T cell receptor beta chains follows, all from one sample in a study of blood T cells in healthy people across ages. One entry per CDR3 protein, called by TCRdb with MiXCR from the 5' RACE reads. Of some 1.5 million distinct CDR3 sequences listed, 28% were seen once; the top ten hold 6.5% to 8.5%. Input material: blood. These receptors were obtained from a young woman in good health. CDR3s include the opening cysteine and the closing phenylalanine or tryptophan. D genes are given only for firm matches. The size entry is marked missing in some rows and otherwise reads once, few, many or a size class.

d_call: .
clone_size: few
v_call: TRBV29-1
j_call: TRBJ1-1
cdr3_length: 14
cdr3_aa: CSVALRFTNTEAFF
cdr3_nt: TGCAGCGTTGCCCTGAGGTTTACGAACACTGAAGCTTTCTTT

d_call: .
clone_size: .
v_call: TRBV5-1
j_call: TRBJ1-5
cdr3_length: 14
cdr3_aa: CASSATDLSQPQHF
cdr3_nt: TGCGCCAGCAGCGCAACAGACCTCTCACAGCCCCAGCATTTT

d_call: TRBD2
clone_size: .
v_call: TRBV7-2
j_call: TRBJ2-1
cdr3_length: 14
cdr3_aa: CAGSRLAGEDEQFF
cdr3_nt: TGCGCCGGCAGCCGACTAGCGGGGGAGGATGAGCAGTTCTTC

d_call: .
clone_size: .
v_call: TRBV6-5
j_call: TRBJ1-5
cdr3_length: 19
cdr3_aa: CASSYPDTSRAYSNQPQHF
cdr3_nt: TGTGCCAGCAGTTATCCGGACACCTCTCGCGCGTATAGCAATCAGCCCCAGCATTTT

d_call: .
clone_size: many
v_call: TRBV28
j_call: TRBJ2-7
cdr3_length: 14
cdr3_aa: CASRKMGSSYEQYF
cdr3_nt: TGTGCCAGCAGAAAGATGGGAAGCTCCTACGAGCAGTACTTC

d_call: TRBD2
clone_size: few
v_call: TRBV5-1
j_call: TRBJ2-1
cdr3_length: 17
cdr3_aa: CASRGVRAGIDYNEQFF
cdr3_nt: TGCGCCAGCAGAGGTGTTAGAGCGGGAATCGACTACAATGAGCAGTTCTTC

d_call: TRBD1
clone_size: .
v_call: TRBV7-9
j_call: TRBJ1-1
cdr3_length: 15
cdr3_aa: CASSSPGTGSSSAFF
cdr3_nt: TGTGCCAGCAGCTCCCCCGGGACAGGGTCTTCGTCAGCTTTCTTT

d_call: .
clone_size: .
v_call: TRBV7-9
j_call: TRBJ1-2
cdr3_length: 15
cdr3_aa: CASSLDGTKGYGYTF
cdr3_nt: TGTGCCAGCAGCTTAGACGGGACCAAGGGGTATGGCTACACCTTC

d_call: .
clone_size: few
v_call: TRBV5-1
j_call: TRBJ2-7
cdr3_length: 15
cdr3_aa: CASSQFGATLGEQYF
cdr3_nt: TGCGCCAGCAGTCAGTTCGGGGCCACGTTGGGCGAGCAGTACTTC

d_call: TRBD2
clone_size: .
v_call: TRBV24-1
j_call: TRBJ2-5
cdr3_length: 16
cdr3_aa: CATSPGLAGVIDEQYF
cdr3_nt: TGTGCCACCAGCCCGGGACTAGCGGGGGTCATCGATGAGCAGTACTTC

d_call: .
clone_size: few
v_call: TRBV5-5
j_call: TRBJ2-5
cdr3_length: 15
cdr3_aa: CASRSYHSDRETQYF
cdr3_nt: TGTGCCAGCAGATCATACCACAGCGATCGGGAGACCCAGTACTTC

d_call: .
clone_size: few
v_call: TRBV10-3
j_call: TRBJ1-3
cdr3_length: 16
cdr3_aa: CAISGSPGFSGNTIYF
cdr3_nt: TGTGCCATCAGTGGGTCTCCAGGCTTCTCTGGAAACACCATATATTTT

d_call: TRBD2
clone_size: .
v_call: TRBV20-1
j_call: TRBJ2-7
cdr3_length: 14
cdr3_aa: CSALAGGSSYKQYF
cdr3_nt: TGCAGTGCCCTAGCGGGGGGAAGCTCCTACAAGCAGTACTTC

d_call: TRBD1
clone_size: .
v_call: TRBV5-5
j_call: TRBJ2-3
cdr3_length: 16
cdr3_aa: CASSSGTGGSTDTQYF
cdr3_nt: TGTGCCAGCAGCTCCGGGACAGGGGGTTCCACAGATACGCAGTATTTT

d_call: TRBD2
clone_size: .
v_call: TRBV20-1
j_call: TRBJ2-2
cdr3_length: 13
cdr3_aa: CSARRLAGGELFF
cdr3_nt: TGCAGTGCTAGGCGGCTAGCGGGAGGGGAGCTGTTTTTT

d_call: .
clone_size: once
v_call: TRBV4-1
j_call: TRBJ1-5
cdr3_length: 15
cdr3_aa: CASSQTSPSNQPQHF
cdr3_nt: TGCGCCAGCAGCCAGACTTCCCCCAGCAATCAGCCCCAGCATTTT